This T cell receptor (beta chain) was observed in a study of shared clonotypes between healthy human individuals. The naive CD8 subset, CD45RO-negative cells positively selected for CCR7, excluded terminally differentiated effector memory CD45RA+ cells. The data were produced by immunoSEQ multiplex PCR, yet TCRdb's version contains in-frame clones alone and is incomplete. The sample lists hundreds of thousands of clones; about 96% were seen once. Losses at the gene ends were 8 bases for V and 7 bases for J; bases not matched to a gene: 5. Germline CDR1 reads MNHEY; CDR2 reads SMNVEV (reference sequence). This CDR3 has 12 amino acids.

The chain combines TRBV27 with TRBJ2-1; 7 bases align to TRBD1. Sequencing was done on a sample of naive CD8+ T cells sorted from blood. The sequence was obtained from a man aged 30 to 45 in good health. The CDR3 loop reads CASGQVWNEQFF. The CDR3 DNA is TGTGCCAGCGGACAGGTCTGGAATGAGCAGTTCTTC.